The 20 T cell receptor beta chains below all came from one sample that was sequenced in a study of identical twins. TCRdb re-called the 5' RACE reads with MiXCR, one entry per CDR3 protein. The sample has about 470,000 distinct CDR3 sequences, approximately 25% seen once. The sample was also reused in another study, on T cells expressing NK-cell markers.

The sequenced sample was CD4+ T cells sorted from blood. Receptors were obtained from a woman younger than 35 in good health.

The chain couples TRBV24-1 to TRBJ2-3, with TRBD2 matching 8 bases. Trimming took 4 bases from V and 2 from J; bases not matched to a gene: 7. This CDR3 spans 16 amino acids. Germline CDR1 and CDR2: KGHDR and SFDVKD. The CDR3 DNA sequence: TGTGCCACCAGTGAAAAGACTAGCGCCTCCACAGATACGCAGTATTTT. Translation gives CATSEKTSASTDTQYF.

This clonotype was counted a single time. This chain connects TRBV18 to TRBJ1-1, with D uncertain. The CDR3 covers 15 residues. Trimming took off 6 bases at V and 3 bases at J, with 17 bases between the two ends. Germline-derived CDR1 and CDR2 are KGHSH and LQKENI. Here the CDR3 reads CASSLAASADTEAFF. The CDR3 nucleotides are TGTGCCAGCTCCCTGGCCGCTTCAGCGGACACTGAAGCTTTCTTT. Filled out from reference TRBV18 and TRBJ1-1, the complete variable domain reads NAGVMQNPRHLVRRRGQEARLRCSPMKGHSHVYWYRQLPEEGLKFMVYLQKENIIDESGMPKERFSAEFPKEGPSILRIQQVVRGDSAAYFCASSLAASADTEAFFGQGTRLTVV.

The chain has TRBV5-1 and TRBJ2-7; D is unresolved. CDR1 SGHRS and CDR2 YFSETQ come from the germline V gene. CDR3 length: 13 residues. V lost 2 bases to trimming and J lost 3 bases, with 9 bases between them. In DNA form, the CDR3 reads TGCGCCAGCAGCTTAAGGACCCTCTACGAGCAGTACTTC. Encoded protein: CASSLRTLYEQYF.

The rearrangement links TRBV20-1 to TRBJ2-1, with a weak D call TRBD1 (6 bases). Germline V gives CDR1 DFQATT, CDR2 SNEGSKA (reference sequence). The CDR3 is 14 residues long. V dropped 3 bases and J dropped 6 bases, with 15 bases sitting between them. The CDR3 protein is CSASSRGRGNEQFF. The CDR3 region has the DNA TGCAGTGCTAGTAGCAGGGGAAGGGGCAATGAGCAGTTCTTC.

V is TRBV15 and J is TRBJ2-7; D gene unclear. The V and J ends lost 0 bases and 6 bases respectively, with 12 bases between them. The CDR3 sequence is 14 residues long. From germline, CDR1 is LNHNV and CDR2 YYDKDF (reference sequence). The CDR3 protein is CATSRDQSSSEQYF. CDR3 sequence (DNA): TGTGCCACCAGCAGAGATCAGAGTAGCTCCGAGCAGTACTTC. Full variable domain (remainder filled in from reference TRBV15 and TRBJ2-7): DAMVIQNPRYQVTQFGKPVTLSCSQTLNHNVMYWYQQKSSQAPKLLFHYYDKDFNNEADTPDNFQSRRPNTSFCFLDIRSPGLGDTAMYLCATSRDQSSSEQYFGPGTRLTVT.

The chain is built from TRBV5-1 and TRBJ2-3, with D possibly TRBD1 on 5 matching bases. The germline V and J ends were trimmed by 2 bases and 2 bases, with 6 bases remaining between them. This CDR3 is 13 amino acids long. Germline lookup yields CDR1 SGHRS and CDR2 YFSETQ. DNA of the CDR3: TGCGCCAGCAGCTTTGGGGCCACAGATACGCAGTATTTT. Encoded protein: CASSFGATDTQYF.

The chain recombines TRBV5-5 with TRBJ1-5, with D uncertain. CDR3 length: 14 amino acids. V was shortened by 8 bases and J by 7 bases, with 19 bases between the two germline ends. Germline assignment: CDR1 SGHKS and CDR2 YYEKEE (reference sequence). CDR3 residues: CASSAWTSGQPQHF. The CDR3 DNA follows: TGTGCCAGTTCAGCTTGGACGTCCGGACAGCCCCAGCATTTT.

The chain employs TRBV3-1 and TRBJ2-1; TRBD2 might be the D (6 bases). Per germline, CDR1 LGHDT and CDR2 YNNKEL (reference sequence). The CDR3 is 17 amino acids. The V and J ends lost 11 bases and 4 bases respectively, with 27 bases between them. The CDR3 DNA sequence: TGTGCCTCCTCCCAAGATTGGCTGGCGGGGCTTTACAATGAGCAGTTCTTC. Encoded protein: CASSQDWLAGLYNEQFF.

J is TRBJ1-2 and V is TRBV7-2; a weak D match, TRBD1 (6 bases). Between the trimmed V and J ends, which lost 2 bases and 2 bases, there was a span of 15 bases. The CDR3 extends over 16 amino acids. CDR1 and CDR2 (germline): SGHTA, FQGNSA. Here the CDR3 DNA reads TGTGCCAGCAGCTTATTTGGGGGCAGGGTGAACTATGGCTACACCTTC. Translated, it gives CASSLFGGRVNYGYTF.

The chain uses TRBV19 and TRBJ2-7, with unresolved D. The CDR3 length is 12 residues. Trimming took off 6 bases at V and 1 base at J, with 7 bases between the two ends. Germline values: CDR1 LNHDA, CDR2 SQIVND (reference sequence). In DNA form, the CDR3 reads TGTGCCAGTAGGACGGATTCCTACGAGCAGTACTTC. Protein product: CASRTDSYEQYF. The entire variable domain, with the rest obtained from reference TRBV19 and TRBJ2-7, is as follows: DGGITQSPKYLFRKEGQNVTLSCEQNLNHDAMYWYRQDPGQGLRLIYYSQIVNDFQKGDIAEGYSVSREKKESFPLTVTSAQKNPTAFYLCASRTDSYEQYFGPGTRLTVT.

This clonotype was recorded a few times. This chain links TRBV2 with TRBJ2-6, with D maybe TRBD2 (5 bases). V was clipped by 11 bases and J by 1 base, with 9 bases between them. Per the germline V gene, CDR1 is SNHLY and CDR2 is FYNNEI. The CDR3 covers 13 residues. CDR3 DNA sequence: TGTGCCTGGGGAGAATCTGGGGCCAACGTCCTGACTTTC. It encodes CAWGESGANVLTF.

The CDR3 here is CSARWLTAFGEQFF. The CDR3 nucleotides are TGCAGTGCTAGGTGGCTAACGGCTTTCGGTGAGCAGTTCTTC. The rearrangement joins TRBV20-1 to TRBJ2-1; D uncertain. V lost 3 bases, J lost 9 bases, and 18 bases lay in between. This CDR3 contains 14 residues. CDR1 is DFQATT and CDR2 is SNEGSKA in the germline V gene (reference sequence).

This clonotype has more than one count but fewer than ten. The gene calls are TRBV20-1 and TRBJ2-7, with D perhaps matching TRBD2 (5 bases). V was trimmed by 3 bases and J by 2 bases, leaving 14 bases between them. The CDR3 is 14 residues long. Germline CDR1 is DFQATT and CDR2 is SNEGSKA (reference sequence). The CDR3 loop is CSARAGNRAYEQYF. The CDR3 region has the DNA TGCAGTGCTAGGGCGGGCAATCGAGCCTACGAGCAGTACTTC.

V usage is TRBV20-1 and J usage is TRBJ1-1; 8 nucleotides agree with TRBD1. The CDR3 length is 14 residues. Germline CDR1 DFQATT, CDR2 SNEGSKA (reference sequence). The ends lost 5 bases at V and 7 bases at J; junction bases unmatched: 12. CDR3 sequence (DNA): TGCAGTGCTGCCGGACAGGGCGTTGGTGATGAAGCTTTCTTT. This encodes CSAAGQGVGDEAFF.

The V and J genes are TRBV12-3 or TRBV12-4 and TRBJ1-3; a possible D gene is TRBD1 (6 bases). The V gene lost 2 bases and the J gene lost 7 bases, with 9 bases spanning the gap. CDR3 length equals 13 residues. The CDR3 coding sequence is TGTGCCAGCAGTTTAACAGGGCGCAACACCATATATTTT. Encoded protein: CASSLTGRNTIYF.

The J gene is TRBJ2-2, the V gene TRBV7-8; D not certain. This CDR3 contains 14 residues. V lost 5 bases and J 6 bases, leaving 13 bases between the germline ends. Germline V gene sequence: CDR1 SGHVS, CDR2 FQNEAQ. The CDR3: CASSQRWVAGELFF. CDR3 sequence (DNA): TGTGCCAGCAGCCAGAGATGGGTAGCCGGGGAGCTGTTTTTT. The entire variable domain, with the rest obtained from reference TRBV7-8 and TRBJ2-2, is as follows: GAGVSQSPRYKVAKRGQDVALRCDPISGHVSLFWYQQALGQGPEFLTYFQNEAQLDKSGLPSDRFFAERPEGSVSTLKIQRTQQEDSAVYLCASSQRWVAGELFFGEGSRLTVL.

The chain links TRBV29-1 to TRBJ2-1; D is unresolved. The germline V and J ends were trimmed by 8 bases and 4 bases, with 15 bases remaining between them. CDR1 and CDR2 (germline): SQVTM, ANQGSEA. This CDR3 is built from 13 residues. Here the CDR3 DNA reads TGCAGCACCCGCTCCGGCTTTTACAATGAGCAGTTCTTC. It is translated as CSTRSGFYNEQFF.

The V call is TRBV29-1, the J call TRBJ2-1; D is uncertain. The CDR3 loop spans 11 amino acids. The V gene lost 7 bases and the J gene lost 6 bases, with 10 bases spanning the gap. Per the germline V gene, CDR1 is SQVTM and CDR2 is ANQGSEA. The CDR3 nucleotides are TGCAGCGCCGGCGAGGTCAATGAGCAGTTCTTC. This sequence encodes CSAGEVNEQFF.

V is TRBV29-1 and J is TRBJ1-1; the D is unclear. Between the trimmed V and J ends, which lost 7 bases and 0 bases, there was a span of 12 bases. CDR1 is SQVTM and CDR2 is ANQGSEA in the germline V gene. There are 13 residues in the CDR3. The CDR3 here is CSADEAMNTEAFF. DNA for the CDR3: TGCAGCGCCGACGAAGCTATGAACACTGAAGCTTTCTTT.

The chain has TRBV3-1 and TRBJ2-2; 8 nucleotides line up with TRBD2. The germline V gene encodes CDR1 LGHDT and CDR2 YNNKEL (reference sequence). The CDR3 totals 16 residues. The V gene end was trimmed by 1 base and the J gene end by 4 bases; junction bases not matched to a gene: 5. The CDR3 DNA is TGTGCCAGCAGCCAAGTAAGGCTAGCGGGCACCGGGGAGCTGTTTTTT. Translated: CASSQVRLAGTGELFF.